This T cell receptor (beta chain) came from a study of regulatory T cells in long-lasting Graves disease listed by TCRdb under 2021. Describing the broader study: Antithyroid drugs had been taken for less than 3 months by newly diagnosed Graves' disease patients. A total of 33 samples underwent TCR sequencing: around 13 from persistent and around 20 from newly diagnosed Graves' disease patients. Patients with persistent Graves' disease were compared with patients with newly diagnosed Graves' disease using TCR sequencing and RNA sequencing of peripheral blood. The study was conducted in China and was registered as a clinical trial.

Results the study describes overall, beyond this receptor: The authors noted that the small sample size was a limitation that may lower accuracy. The study examined only peripheral blood because the primary lesion, thyroid tissue, could not be accessed. Persistent Graves' disease patients showed lower TCR Shannon entropy and fewer highly expanded clones than newly diagnosed patients, suggesting clonal expansion. Only the TCR beta chain was sequenced and analyzed. More public clonotypes were shared among persistent patients (2,741) than among newly diagnosed patients (more than 950). Persistent disease showed preferential use of TRBV28, TRBJ1-2 and TRBJ2-5, whereas newly diagnosed disease favored TRBV20-1 and TRBJ2-1.

V is cut back by 2 bases and J by 6 bases, with 14 bases in the junction unmatched. CDR1 and CDR2 are drawn from the germline V gene: MGHRA, YSYEKL. The CDR3 has 17 amino acids, counting the end cysteine and phenylalanine. The CDR3 DNA has 51 bases and is translated from base 1. This clonotype was found a few times. No antigen is known for it. The record has no base qualities; no much larger clone is one base away. Library preparation employed multiplex PCR. The instrument was an Illumina HiSeq 4000. TCR beta libraries were built with iRepertoire HTBI primers and Arm-PCR amplification of CDR3 regions. PCR products were gel purified before sequencing. The study's processing was this. Across samples, around 58 TRBV and approximately 15 TRBJ segments were identified and used for gene usage analysis of CDR3 amino acid clonotypes. COPE and FqMerger were used to merge the filtered high-quality paired reads into contigs. Contigs were aligned with BLAST to IMGT TRBV, TRBD and TRBJ reference genes, and CDR3 was defined per IMGT. Any clonotype with a frequency above 0.1% was classified as a highly expanded clone. Shannon entropy was used to measure repertoire diversity, and the Gini coefficient was used to measure V-J evenness. Public clonotypes were defined as clonotypes shared by more than one individual. TCRdb reran the public reads through fastp at Q25 and MiXCR, keeping productive beta chains. Rows with one shared CDR3 protein collapse into an entry with the most common genes and DNA. TCRdb, not the original authors, processed these V and J calls. A total of a few hundred thousand distinct CDR3 sequences appear in this sample, around a sixth of them only once. The top ten constitute 14% of the sample.

The time point label on this specimen signifies: newly diagnosed GD, antithyroid drugs for less than 3 months. For both TCR sequencing and RNA sequencing, RNA was extracted from PBMCs in TRIzol. The diagnosis of Graves' disease was made according to American Thyroid Association guidelines. The patients came from an endocrinology department in Xi'an, China. From each patient, approximately 10 milliliters of peripheral blood was collected into an EDTA anticoagulant tube. Ficoll Paque Plus density gradient separation was used to isolate PBMCs, and no further T cell sorting was done. An Agilent 2100 Bioanalyzer and agarose gel were used to check RNA quality, while a NanoDrop 2000 measured RNA concentration. The data were also submitted as part of a second study, on T cells in Graves' hyperthyroidism and ophthalmopathy. As the second publication notes: Stable Graves' hyperthyroidism was defined as no progression to ophthalmopathy during 18 months of follow-up. Hyperthyroidism patients were newly diagnosed, had a disease duration of under 2 months, and were aged 18 to 65 years. The study excluded patients with uncontrolled infections, other autoimmune diseases, pregnancy or lactation. Diagnoses were established on the basis of clinical symptoms, serum thyroxine and TRAb, thyroid ultrasound, and orbital computed tomography. A first-round RT-PCR of the TCR CDR3 used the HTBI primer set with the Qiagen OneStep RT-PCR kit. Most expanded thyroid clonotypes (frequency above 0.001) were also detected in blood, suggesting blood repertoires may reflect thyroid immune responses. Ophthalmopathy was separated from stable hyperthyroidism by a 13 V-J signature model, with approximately 85% sensitivity and roughly 81% specificity obtained in cross-validation and 80%/75% obtained in testing. In validation, progression to ophthalmopathy was predicted by the model with about 70% sensitivity and just over 72% specificity, a median of around 5.9 months before onset. TCR V-J signatures able to tell the groups apart were searched for in a discovery cohort of some 97 patients, of whom around 43 had Graves' ophthalmopathy and around 56 had stable Graves' hyperthyroidism. Whether ophthalmopathy could be predicted prospectively was tested in an independent validation cohort made up of roughly 20 hyperthyroidism patients plus 17 patients who later progressed to ophthalmopathy. For training and testing, the 80 to 100 patients in the discovery cohort were randomly divided in a 7:3 ratio. Thyroid tissue and blood T-cell repertoires from more than five Graves' hyperthyroidism patients were also compared in the study. After sampling, hyperthyroidism patients received methimazole starting at 30 mg daily, and ophthalmopathy patients received high-dose intravenous methylprednisolone. The libraries were constructed in a second round of multiplex PCR and then size-selected and purified. Paired-end sequencing of the libraries was performed with 100 bp reads on an Illumina HiSeq2000. SOAPnuke was used to process the raw data, removing reads that contained adapters or uncalled bases, had a mean Phred below 15, or lacked an exact match to the constant primer or identifier. COPE v1.2.5 was used to merge high-quality paired reads, and clonotypes were defined as unique nucleotide sequences. MiTCR v1.1 was used to align the clonotypes against IMGT TRBV, TRBD and TRBJ reference segments. Analysis was restricted to V-J combinations with a frequency above 0.0001, which covered roughly 99% of repertoires. The TCS score was defined as the ratio of F50 (clonal expansion) to E x V (chaos), calculated using BLOSUM62-based TCRdist between CDR3 peptides within each V-J. Welch's t-statistics and random forest reduced 450 to 600 V-J features to roughly 13, which were used in a naive Bayes classifier (R e1071). Sample size was not statistically predetermined, and investigators were not blinded to group allocation. According to the paper, TCR Vbeta CDR3 sequencing was carried out on approximately 140 peripheral blood samples, which came from fewer than 50 ophthalmopathy, some 73 hyperthyroidism and roughly 17 progressor patients.

The starting material was peripheral blood mononuclear cells (PBMCs), obtained at new diagnosis, from a patient treated with antithyroid drugs. The source of this sequence is a woman in her 30s with Graves disease. Donor details come from another sample of the same person, matched by shared clones. Here the chain combines TRBV4-1 and TRBJ2-3, with TRBD1 identical over 7 junction bases. The CDR3 region: CASSQLGQGVLIDTQYF. The DNA reads as follows: TGCGCCAGCAGCCAACTCGGCCAGGGGGTACTAATTGATACGCAGTATTTT.